Listed below are T cell receptor beta chains from one sample, sequenced in a study of shared clonotypes between healthy human individuals. Repertoires were generated with immunoSEQ multiplex PCR, while TCRdb's copy carries only in-frame clones and drops some. The sample contains about 480,000 clones, less than 85% of which appear only once. The specimen sequenced was PBMCs. The receptor source for this set is a middle-aged woman in good health. Some clones in this sample may be carry-over from other donors' samples. Each CDR3 is given with its conserved first and last residue. The D gene is left open where the match is weak. Part of the rows lack a size; the others show once, few, many or a class for expanded clones.

d_call: -; v_call: TRBV15; j_call: TRBJ2-2; clone_size: -; cdr3_aa: CATSRDRVAGELFF; cdr3_nt: TGTGCCACCAGCAGAGATCGAGTCGCCGGGGAGCTGTTTTTT
d_call: -; v_call: TRBV6-1; j_call: TRBJ2-6; clone_size: -; cdr3_aa: CASSEAVGSGANVLTF; cdr3_nt: TGTGCCAGCAGTGAAGCCGTGGGCTCTGGGGCCAACGTCCTGACTTTC
d_call: -; v_call: TRBV5-4; j_call: TRBJ2-7; clone_size: once; cdr3_aa: CASSLVGGDHEQYF; cdr3_nt: TGTGCCAGCAGCTTGGTAGGCGGGGACCACGAGCAGTACTTC
d_call: -; v_call: TRBV25-1; j_call: TRBJ2-5; clone_size: -; cdr3_aa: CASSEVGAGEETQYF; cdr3_nt: TGTGCCAGCAGTGAAGTCGGTGCGGGCGAAGAGACCCAGTACTTC
d_call: TRBD1; v_call: TRBV4-1; j_call: TRBJ1-2; clone_size: -; cdr3_aa: CASSPKDGTGWGRGYTF; cdr3_nt: TGCGCCAGCAGCCCTAAAGACGGGACAGGGTGGGGTCGAGGCTACACCTTC
d_call: -; v_call: TRBV29-1; j_call: TRBJ2-5; clone_size: -; cdr3_aa: CSVVVSSGETQYF; cdr3_nt: TGCAGCGTTGTTGTCTCCTCAGGGGAGACCCAGTACTTC
d_call: -; v_call: TRBV28; j_call: TRBJ1-1; clone_size: -; cdr3_aa: CASSLFRGGAFF; cdr3_nt: TGTGCCAGCAGTTTATTTCGGGGGGGCGCTTTCTTT
d_call: -; v_call: TRBV7-3; j_call: TRBJ2-6; clone_size: -; cdr3_aa: CASSSGLSAGANVLTF; cdr3_nt: TGTGCCAGCAGTTCAGGGTTGTCTGCTGGGGCCAACGTCCTGACTTTC
d_call: TRBD2; v_call: TRBV7-9; j_call: TRBJ2-7; clone_size: -; cdr3_aa: CASSLGLAGVGVSYEQYF; cdr3_nt: TGTGCCAGCAGCTTAGGTCTAGCGGGAGTTGGGGTGAGCTACGAGCAGTACTTC
d_call: -; v_call: TRBV5-1; j_call: TRBJ1-2; clone_size: -; cdr3_aa: CASSFGGTAGGYTF; cdr3_nt: TGCGCCAGCAGTTTTGGGGGCACGGCTGGCGGCTACACCTTC
d_call: -; v_call: TRBV27; j_call: TRBJ1-1; clone_size: once; cdr3_aa: CASREGQRNTEAFF; cdr3_nt: TGTGCCAGCAGGGAAGGACAGAGAAACACTGAAGCTTTCTTT
d_call: -; v_call: TRBV28; j_call: TRBJ1-2; clone_size: -; cdr3_aa: CASSPGQRYGYTF; cdr3_nt: TGTGCCAGCAGTCCAGGACAGCGATATGGCTACACCTTC
d_call: TRBD2; v_call: TRBV11-3; j_call: TRBJ2-1; clone_size: -; cdr3_aa: CASSRGRGAYNEQFF; cdr3_nt: TGTGCCAGCAGCCGCGGGAGGGGGGCTTACAATGAGCAGTTCTTC
d_call: TRBD1; v_call: TRBV29-1; j_call: TRBJ2-7; clone_size: -; cdr3_aa: CSVDGQGHEQYF; cdr3_nt: TGCAGCGTCGATGGACAGGGGCACGAGCAGTACTTC
d_call: -; v_call: TRBV6-1; j_call: TRBJ2-7; clone_size: -; cdr3_aa: CASSESPSYEQYF; cdr3_nt: TGTGCCAGCAGTGAATCCCCGTCCTACGAGCAGTACTTC
d_call: TRBD1; v_call: TRBV4-2; j_call: TRBJ2-5; clone_size: -; cdr3_aa: CASSRDREETQYF; cdr3_nt: TGTGCCAGCAGCCGGGACAGGGAAGAGACCCAGTACTTC
d_call: TRBD2; v_call: TRBV10-3; j_call: TRBJ2-7; clone_size: -; cdr3_aa: CAISESISGSFDEQYF; cdr3_nt: TGTGCCATCAGTGAGTCGATTAGCGGGAGTTTCGACGAGCAGTACTTC
d_call: TRBD2; v_call: TRBV7-2; j_call: TRBJ2-7; clone_size: -; cdr3_aa: CASSRLAGGGEQYF; cdr3_nt: TGTGCCAGCAGCCGACTAGCGGGCGGGGGAGAGCAGTACTTC
d_call: TRBD1; v_call: TRBV18; j_call: TRBJ1-1; clone_size: -; cdr3_aa: CASSPGQGTEAFF; cdr3_nt: TGTGCCAGCTCGCCAGGACAGGGTACTGAAGCTTTCTTT
d_call: -; v_call: TRBV29-1; j_call: TRBJ2-7; clone_size: -; cdr3_aa: CSVEEGFGSYEQYF; cdr3_nt: TGCAGCGTTGAAGAAGGCTTTGGGTCCTACGAGCAGTACTTC
d_call: -; v_call: TRBV28; j_call: TRBJ2-7; clone_size: -; cdr3_aa: CASSFGRWGRAYEQYF; cdr3_nt: TGTGCCAGCTCATTCGGTCGATGGGGCCGCGCCTACGAGCAGTACTTC
d_call: -; v_call: TRBV18; j_call: TRBJ2-5; clone_size: -; cdr3_aa: CASSERGTQYF; cdr3_nt: TGTGCCAGCTCCGAAAGAGGGACCCAGTACTTC
d_call: -; v_call: TRBV27; j_call: TRBJ2-2; clone_size: -; cdr3_aa: CASLPWGDVAGELFF; cdr3_nt: TGTGCCAGCCTGCCGTGGGGGGACGTAGCCGGGGAGCTGTTTTTT
d_call: -; v_call: TRBV7-2; j_call: TRBJ2-2; clone_size: -; cdr3_aa: CASKAWSGKDTGELFF; cdr3_nt: TGTGCCAGCAAGGCTTGGTCGGGGAAAGACACCGGGGAGCTGTTTTTT
d_call: -; v_call: TRBV29-1; j_call: TRBJ2-1; clone_size: -; cdr3_aa: CSVDLRGGNEQFF; cdr3_nt: TGCAGCGTTGATCTCCGCGGCGGCAATGAGCAGTTCTTC
d_call: TRBD1; v_call: TRBV28; j_call: TRBJ1-2; clone_size: once; cdr3_aa: CASNPGQGYSWNYGYTF; cdr3_nt: TGTGCCAGCAATCCGGGACAGGGGTATTCGTGGAACTATGGCTACACCTTC
d_call: -; v_call: TRBV7-6; j_call: TRBJ1-2; clone_size: once; cdr3_aa: CASSSSPGVLNYGYTF; cdr3_nt: TGTGCCAGCAGCTCTTCGCCGGGGGTATTGAACTATGGCTACACCTTC
d_call: TRBD1; v_call: TRBV29-1; j_call: TRBJ2-7; clone_size: -; cdr3_aa: CSVLKPGQGFAYF; cdr3_nt: TGCAGCGTCCTCAAACCGGGACAGGGTTTTGCGTACTTC
d_call: -; v_call: TRBV28; j_call: TRBJ2-3; clone_size: -; cdr3_aa: CASSWDTTDTQYF; cdr3_nt: TGTGCCAGCAGTTGGGACACGACAGATACGCAGTATTTT
d_call: TRBD2; v_call: TRBV2; j_call: TRBJ2-5; clone_size: -; cdr3_aa: CASSATAGGETQYF; cdr3_nt: TGTGCCAGCAGTGCAACCGCGGGAGGAGAGACCCAGTACTTC
d_call: TRBD2; v_call: TRBV5-4; j_call: TRBJ2-3; clone_size: -; cdr3_aa: CASSLSAGGGDTQYF; cdr3_nt: TGTGCCAGCAGCTTGTCGGCGGGAGGAGGAGATACGCAGTATTTT
d_call: TRBD1; v_call: TRBV15; j_call: TRBJ1-4; clone_size: once; cdr3_aa: CATMRSTAGGHEKLFF; cdr3_nt: TGTGCCACCATGAGGTCGACCGCAGGGGGGCATGAAAAACTGTTTTTT
d_call: TRBD2; v_call: TRBV27; j_call: TRBJ2-3; clone_size: few; cdr3_aa: CASSPAGGPSDTQYF; cdr3_nt: TGTGCCAGCAGTCCAGCGGGAGGGCCGTCAGATACGCAGTATTTT
d_call: TRBD1; v_call: TRBV2; j_call: TRBJ1-2; clone_size: -; cdr3_aa: CAIPRTGTGYTF; cdr3_nt: TGTGCCATCCCTCGGACAGGGACCGGCTACACCTTC
d_call: -; v_call: TRBV2; j_call: TRBJ2-2; clone_size: many; cdr3_aa: CASRSGQNTGELFF; cdr3_nt: TGTGCCAGCAGGTCGGGACAGAACACCGGGGAGCTGTTTTTT
d_call: -; v_call: TRBV29-1; j_call: TRBJ1-5; clone_size: -; cdr3_aa: CSVRTGGSNQPQHF; cdr3_nt: TGCAGCGTCAGGACCGGCGGGAGCAATCAGCCCCAGCATTTT
d_call: TRBD2; v_call: TRBV7-8; j_call: TRBJ2-6; clone_size: once; cdr3_aa: CASSPRLGGGPSPGANVLTF; cdr3_nt: TGTGCCAGCAGCCCTAGGCTCGGGGGAGGGCCCTCGCCTGGGGCCAACGTCCTGACTTTC
d_call: -; v_call: TRBV28; j_call: TRBJ2-1; clone_size: many; cdr3_aa: CASSLKERDWDEQFF; cdr3_nt: TGTGCCAGCAGTTTAAAAGAACGGGACTGGGATGAGCAGTTCTTC
d_call: -; v_call: TRBV7-2; j_call: TRBJ1-1; clone_size: few; cdr3_aa: CASSFGENTEAFF; cdr3_nt: TGTGCCAGCAGCTTCGGGGAGAACACTGAAGCTTTCTTT
d_call: -; v_call: TRBV7-9; j_call: TRBJ2-7; clone_size: -; cdr3_aa: CASSLALAELYEQYF; cdr3_nt: TGTGCCAGCAGCTTAGCATTGGCGGAACTTTACGAGCAGTACTTC
d_call: TRBD1; v_call: TRBV19; j_call: TRBJ1-1; clone_size: once; cdr3_aa: CASSGQVNTEAFF; cdr3_nt: TGTGCCAGTAGTGGACAGGTGAACACTGAAGCTTTCTTT
d_call: -; v_call: TRBV27; j_call: TRBJ2-1; clone_size: -; cdr3_aa: CASSFSNSYNEQFF; cdr3_nt: TGTGCCAGCAGTTTTTCGAACTCTTACAATGAGCAGTTCTTC
d_call: -; v_call: TRBV11-2; j_call: TRBJ2-7; clone_size: -; cdr3_aa: CASSLVVATGEQYF; cdr3_nt: TGTGCCAGCAGCTTAGTGGTAGCGACGGGTGAGCAGTACTTC
d_call: TRBD1; v_call: TRBV18; j_call: TRBJ2-7; clone_size: -; cdr3_aa: CASSPVGGSEQYF; cdr3_nt: TGTGCCAGCTCACCAGTAGGGGGCTCCGAGCAGTACTTC
d_call: -; v_call: TRBV5-1; j_call: TRBJ2-3; clone_size: -; cdr3_aa: CASSLNPGVDTQYF; cdr3_nt: TGCGCCAGCAGCTTGAACCCGGGGGTAGATACGCAGTATTTT
d_call: -; v_call: TRBV4-3; j_call: TRBJ1-1; clone_size: few; cdr3_aa: CASSQAQDTEAFF; cdr3_nt: TGCGCCAGCAGCCAAGCCCAGGACACTGAAGCTTTCTTT
d_call: -; v_call: TRBV2; j_call: TRBJ1-5; clone_size: -; cdr3_aa: CASSEAGTFNQPQHF; cdr3_nt: TGTGCCAGCAGTGAAGCCGGAACATTCAATCAGCCCCAGCATTTT
d_call: -; v_call: TRBV19; j_call: TRBJ2-7; clone_size: many; cdr3_aa: CASSIGQGINEQYF; cdr3_nt: TGTGCCAGTAGTATAGGCCAGGGTATCAACGAGCAGTACTTC
d_call: -; v_call: TRBV7-9; j_call: TRBJ2-7; clone_size: few; cdr3_aa: CASSVPGLTYEQYF; cdr3_nt: TGTGCCAGCAGCGTACCGGGACTCACCTACGAGCAGTACTTC
d_call: TRBD1; v_call: TRBV9; j_call: TRBJ1-3; clone_size: -; cdr3_aa: CASSVEGAGGNTIYF; cdr3_nt: TGTGCCAGCAGCGTAGAGGGGGCTGGTGGAAACACCATATATTTT